This section outlines one T cell receptor (beta chain) sequence together with its context. The CDR3 extends over 13 amino acids. Germline V CDR1 and CDR2: SGHAT, FQNNGV. The V segment lost 8 bases and the J segment 3 bases; nucleotides outside the gene matches: 7. Sequenced by immunoSEQ multiplex PCR; TCRdb stores in-frame clones only, minus some. Altogether more than 90,000 clones are present, less than 85% being singletons, with the ten largest covering less than 2%. The data originate from a study of blood T cell repertoires in COVID-19. The overall study: Researchers got acute and convalescent COVID-19 samples from the United States, Italy and Spain. The analysed material was cDNA or gDNA that came from T cells, B-cell-depleted T cells, or PBMCs.

Source material: peripheral blood. This rearrangement joins TRBV11-2 to TRBJ2-7; 7 bases fit TRBD2. The sequence derives from a woman between 65 and 79 years old with active or convalescent COVID-19. The chain's CDR3 is CASGLADHYEQYF. The CDR3 DNA follows: TGTGCCAGCGGTCTAGCGGACCACTACGAGCAGTACTTC. The whole variable domain, filled in from reference TRBV11-2 and TRBJ2-7, reads EAGVAQSPRYKIIEKRQSVAFWCNPISGHATLYWYQQILGQGPKLLIQFQNNGVVDDSQLPKDRFSAERLKGVDSTLKIQPAKLEDSAVYLCASGLADHYEQYFGPGTRLTVT.